The 30 T cell receptor beta chains presented below share a single source sample, sequenced in a study of T cells in Graves' hyperthyroidism and ophthalmopathy. It was RNA transcripts that yielded the amplified TCR beta CDR3 regions. The HTBI primer set drove a first-round RT-PCR of the TCR CDR3. In TCRdb, the multiplex PCR reads were re-called with MiXCR into one record per CDR3 protein. This sample yields about 640,000 distinct CDR3 sequences, of which more than 20% are seen a single time; 34% belongs to the top ten. Source material: blood. The receptors come from a man aged 25-45 years with Graves' ophthalmopathy.

This clonotype appeared many times. This chain connects TRBV3-1 to TRBJ1-1; TRBD1 aligns across 8 bases. Per the germline V gene, CDR1 is LGHDT and CDR2 is YNNKEL (reference sequence). CDR3 length: 14 amino acids. The trim removed 6 bases at V and 2 bases at J, leaving 5 bases unmatched. The CDR3 coding sequence is TGTGCCAGCAGACCACAGGGGGGAAACACTGAAGCTTTCTTT. This sequence encodes CASRPQGGNTEAFF.

The V and J genes are TRBV28 and TRBJ2-3; no firm D call. Trimming took 5 bases from V and 0 from J, leaving 12 bases between them. The CDR3 is made up of 15 amino acids. The germline gives CDR1 MDHEN, CDR2 SYDVKM. DNA for the CDR3: TGTGCCAGCAGTCTCACAGTCAGTAGCACAGATACGCAGTATTTT. Protein sequence: CASSLTVSSTDTQYF.

The rearrangement links TRBV9 to TRBJ1-6; tentatively, D is TRBD1 (6 bases). Per germline, CDR1 SGDLS and CDR2 YYNGEE. Trimming stripped 4 bases from V and 9 bases from J, with 14 bases between. CDR3 size: 14 residues. The CDR3 nucleotides are TGTGCCAGCAGCTCCCCGACAGGAGGTTCACCCCTCCACTTT. Translation gives CASSSPTGGSPLHF.

A few counts support this clonotype. The genes are TRBV9 and TRBJ1-2; a weak D match, TRBD1 (5 bases). The CDR3 is made up of 13 amino acids. Trimming removed 5 bases from V and 8 bases from J, with 16 bases in between. The germline gives CDR1 SGDLS, CDR2 YYNGEE. CDR3 amino acids: CASSALGGAGYTF. In DNA, the CDR3 is TGTGCCAGCAGTGCCCTGGGAGGGGCCGGCTACACCTTC.

V and J are TRBV7-2 and TRBJ1-3; D gene uncertain. Trimming removed 6 bases at V and 0 bases at J, with 9 bases between. Looked up from germline, CDR1 is SGHTA and CDR2 is FQGNSA. The CDR3 totals 14 residues. CDR3 nucleotide sequence: TGTGCCAGCAGTCTAGACATCTCTGGAAACACCATATATTTT. It yields the protein CASSLDISGNTIYF.

The genes are TRBV15 and TRBJ2-1; 10 bases fit TRBD1. The CDR3 consists of 16 residues. Germline CDR1 is LNHNV and CDR2 is YYDKDF (reference sequence). V shed 0 bases and J 9 bases; nucleotides not matched to a gene: 8. As DNA, the CDR3 is TGTGCCACCAGCAGAGATCGAGGGGACAGGGGAGGTGAGCAGTTCTTC. This gives the protein CATSRDRGDRGGEQFF.

This clonotype was seen at least ten times. The chain uses TRBV6-6 and TRBJ1-1; D ambiguous. The CDR3 has 15 residues. Between the trimmed V and J ends, which lost 3 bases and 0 bases, there was a span of 11 bases. Germline V CDR1 and CDR2: MNHNY, SVGAGI (reference sequence). The CDR3 spells CASSYSAVLNTEAFF. Written as DNA, the CDR3 is TGTGCCAGCAGTTATTCGGCGGTGCTGAACACTGAAGCTTTCTTT.

This sequence joins TRBV12-3 or TRBV12-4 and TRBJ2-7, with 9 bases fitting TRBD2. Trimming at V came to 6 bases and at J to 4 bases, leaving 13 bases not matched to a gene. The CDR3 extends over 16 amino acids. The CDR3 sequence: CASSSRELAGKYEQYF. Written as DNA, the CDR3 is TGTGCCAGCAGCTCTCGAGAGCTAGCGGGAAAGTACGAGCAGTACTTC.

This clonotype was recorded many times. The J gene is TRBJ2-5, the V gene TRBV28; TRBD2 matches 7 bases. The germline CDR1 and CDR2 sequences are MDHEN and SYDVKM. The length of the CDR3 is 15 residues. J lost 1 base, V lost 6 bases, and 8 bases had no gene match. The CDR3 region is CASSPAGVTQETQYF. For the CDR3, the DNA is TGTGCCAGCAGCCCGGCGGGAGTGACCCAAGAGACCCAGTACTTC.

Details on this clonotype: A much larger clone is a single base away; this may be a read error. The chain uses TRBV28 and TRBJ2-1, with D unclear. CDR3 size: 10 residues. The V end was cut by 5 bases, the J end by 13 bases, with 9 bases between. The germline CDR1 and CDR2 sequences are MDHEN and SYDVKM. For the CDR3, the DNA is TGTGCCAGCAGTCAATACGGACAGTTCTTC. Translation: CASSQYGQFF.

The chain is built from TRBV7-2 and TRBJ2-7, with 9 positions matching TRBD2. Germline V gives CDR1 SGHTA, CDR2 FQGNSA. After removal of 7 bases from V and 6 bases from J, the junction contained 19 bases not matched to a gene. The CDR3 contains 17 residues. CDR3 protein: CASTSAGGGVDRGEQYF. CDR3 sequence (DNA): TGTGCCAGCACGTCCGCGGGGGGGGGCGTGGACCGAGGCGAGCAGTACTTC.

The chain combines TRBV6-5 with TRBJ2-5, with D uncertain. Per the germline V gene, CDR1 is MNHEY and CDR2 is SVGAGI. V dropped 2 bases and J dropped 3 bases, with 7 bases sitting between them. This CDR3 is 13 amino acids long. CDR3 bases: TGTGCCAGCAGTTACGGGTCAGAAGAGACCCAGTACTTC. Translated, it gives CASSYGSEETQYF.

This clonotype was seen more than once but under ten times. J is TRBJ1-2 and V is TRBV7-8; 9 nucleotides match TRBD1. CDR1 is SGHVS and CDR2 is FQNEAQ in the germline V gene. This CDR3 has 18 residues. The ends lost 5 bases at V and 4 bases at J; junction bases unmatched: 17. The CDR3 DNA sequence: TGTGCCAGCAGCCTACTCAGACCCGGGACAGGGAACATCTATGGCTACACCTTC. Translating gives CASSLLRPGTGNIYGYTF.

This clonotype was counted between two and nine times. The J gene is TRBJ2-5, the V gene TRBV2; D is unresolved. This CDR3 comprises 13 residues. Germline CDR1 reads SNHLY; CDR2 reads FYNNEI. Trimming took 7 bases from V and 0 from J, leaving 9 bases between them. The CDR3 region is CASNVVYQETQYF. CDR3 nucleotide sequence: TGTGCCAGCAACGTGGTATACCAAGAGACCCAGTACTTC. Complete variable domain (other parts from reference TRBV2 and TRBJ2-5): EPEVTQTPSHQVTQMGQEVILRCVPISNHLYFYWYRQILGQKVEFLVSFYNNEISEKSEIFDDQFSVERPDGSNFTLKIRSTKLEDSAMYFCASNVVYQETQYFGPGTRLLVL.

This clonotype has at least ten counts. This sequence joins TRBV29-1 and TRBJ2-7, with D possibly matching TRBD1 (5 bases). Germline V lookup: CDR1 SQVTM, CDR2 ANQGSEA. V lost 4 bases to trimming and J lost 3 bases, with 10 bases between them. CDR3 length: 12 residues. The CDR3 loop reads CSVVGQGYEQYF. In nucleotides, the CDR3 is TGCAGCGTTGTTGGGCAGGGCTACGAGCAGTACTTC.

About this clonotype: A junction boundary mismatches the germline segment, possibly from a read error. The V call is TRBV20-1, the J call TRBJ2-7, with 9 nucleotides matching TRBD2. Germline V gene lookup returns CDR1 DFQATT and CDR2 SNEGSKA (reference sequence). The CDR3 contains 14 residues. CDR3 bases: TGCAGTGCTAGACCCGGGACTAGCATCTACAAGCAGTACTTC. Its translation is CSARPGTSIYKQYF.

The chain combines TRBV13 with TRBJ2-5; a weak D match, TRBD1 (6 bases). Germline V gene sequence: CDR1 PRHDT, CDR2 FYEKMQ (reference sequence). Trimming shortened V by 5 bases and J by 3 bases, and 16 bases separated the two germline ends. The CDR3 is 15 residues long. CDR3 in amino acids: CASSASRDNKETQYF. The CDR3 region has the DNA TGTGCCAGCAGCGCCTCGAGGGACAACAAAGAGACCCAGTACTTC.

This clonotype was counted a few times. V usage is TRBV6-5 and J usage is TRBJ2-5; D gene unclear. V was pared by 2 bases and J by 1 base, with 5 bases between. The CDR3 sequence is 13 residues long. Germline CDR1 reads MNHEY; CDR2 reads SVGAGI. The chain's CDR3 is CASSYVVQETQYF. For the CDR3, the DNA is TGTGCCAGCAGTTACGTCGTCCAAGAGACCCAGTACTTC.

The chain carries TRBV20-1 and TRBJ2-1; TRBD2 matches 12 bases. The CDR3 runs 15 residues. The germline V gene encodes CDR1 DFQATT and CDR2 SNEGSKA (reference sequence). V trimming: 3 bases; J trimming: 6 bases; junction bases outside the gene matches: 6. Written as DNA, the CDR3 is TGCAGTGCTAGCAACCTAGCGGGAGGGGTCAATGAGCAGTTCTTC. This gives the protein CSASNLAGGVNEQFF.

This clonotype occurred a few times. The V call is TRBV20-1, the J call TRBJ2-7, with 7 bases aligning to TRBD1. Germline V gene lookup returns CDR1 DFQATT and CDR2 SNEGSKA (reference sequence). CDR3 length: 14 amino acids. Trimming removed 4 bases from V and 4 bases from J; junction bases left unmatched: 10. The CDR3: CSATGRDRPYEQYF. The CDR3 nucleotides read TGCAGTGCTACCGGCCGGGACAGACCATACGAGCAGTACTTC.

This clonotype was observed a handful of times. The rearrangement uses TRBV20-1 and TRBJ2-7; TRBD2 aligns across 11 bases. The J segment lost 3 bases and the V segment lost 0 bases, leaving 4 bases of the junction unmatched. The CDR3 spans 15 residues. Germline CDR1 and CDR2: DFQATT and SNEGSKA (reference sequence). The CDR3 loop is CSARETGTSGYEQYF. CDR3 coding DNA: TGCAGTGCTAGAGAAACCGGGACTAGCGGCTACGAGCAGTACTTC.

In the case of this clonotype: A read error may be the cause here, since a much bigger clone is one base away. The missing conserved phenylalanine or tryptophan at the end of this CDR3 makes a read error likely. V usage is TRBV28 and J usage is TRBJ2-7, with unresolved D. Trimming shortened V by 5 bases and J by 1 base, and 9 bases separated the two germline ends. CDR1 and CDR2 from the germline V gene are MDHEN and SYDVKM. CDR3 length equals 13 residues. CDR3 protein: CASSPLPSYEQYL. DNA of the CDR3: TGTGCCAGCAGTCCCCTGCCTTCCTACGAGCAGTACCTC.

The sample holds a few counts of this clonotype. J is TRBJ2-5 and V is TRBV20-1; perhaps TRBD1 as D (6 bases). V was trimmed by 0 bases and J by 0 bases, leaving 14 bases between them. Germline CDR1 reads DFQATT; CDR2 reads SNEGSKA (reference sequence). The CDR3 has 16 residues. CDR3 bases: TGCAGTGCTAGAGATATGGGGGCTCTTTACCAAGAGACCCAGTACTTC. As protein: CSARDMGALYQETQYF.

This chain links TRBV20-1 with TRBJ2-5; 10 bases map to TRBD2. Germline V CDR1 and CDR2: DFQATT, SNEGSKA (reference sequence). CDR3 size: 17 residues. V was clipped by 3 bases and J by 5 bases; unmatched bases: 15. The CDR3 here is CSARLRLAGVAAETQYF. DNA for the CDR3: TGCAGTGCTAGGCTTCGGCTAGCGGGAGTAGCGGCGGAGACCCAGTACTTC.

This clonotype showed up many times. V usage is TRBV13 and J usage is TRBJ2-5, with 13 positions matching TRBD2. The CDR3 extends over 16 amino acids. Trimming at V came to 5 bases and at J to 4 bases, leaving 7 bases not matched to a gene. Looked up from germline, CDR1 is PRHDT and CDR2 is FYEKMQ (reference sequence). The CDR3 loop reads CASSLWTSGSSETQYF. CDR3 DNA: TGTGCCAGCAGCCTATGGACTAGCGGGAGTTCAGAGACCCAGTACTTC.

The table lists this clonotype with many counts. This chain joins TRBV28 and TRBJ2-4; a possible D gene is TRBD2 (6 bases). The CDR3 is 16 amino acids. Germline CDR1 is MDHEN and CDR2 is SYDVKM. V was trimmed by 3 bases and J by 0 bases, leaving 12 bases between them. CDR3 sequence: CASSLEGNLAKNIQYF. CDR3 nucleotides: TGTGCCAGCAGTTTGGAGGGGAACTTAGCCAAAAACATTCAGTACTTC.

The V call is TRBV18, the J call TRBJ2-1; 10 nucleotides match TRBD2. The CDR3 length is 17 residues. Trimming at V came to 1 base and at J to 5 bases, leaving 8 bases not matched to a gene. Germline V lookup: CDR1 KGHSH, CDR2 LQKENI. CDR3 DNA: TGTGCCAGCTCACCACTTACTAGCGGGACGACCCACAATGAGCAGTTCTTC. Translating gives CASSPLTSGTTHNEQFF.

In this sample, this clonotype turned up a few times. V is TRBV28 and J is TRBJ2-7; TRBD1 might be the D (5 bases). V was cut by 11 bases and J by 6 bases, with 20 bases left in between. The CDR3 contains 13 residues. The germline gives CDR1 MDHEN, CDR2 SYDVKM. This chain's CDR3 is CACTGAGLSEQYF. The CDR3 DNA reads TGTGCCTGCACGGGCGCAGGGCTAAGCGAGCAGTACTTC.

V gene TRBV20-1 combines with J gene TRBJ2-7, with D unresolved. Germline V gene data show CDR1 as DFQATT and CDR2 as SNEGSKA (reference sequence). V lost 0 bases and J lost 5, with 17 bases in between. The CDR3 length is 15 residues. CDR3 nucleotide sequence: TGCAGTGCTAGAGACCGTATAGGTACTATCCACGAGCAGTACTTC. Residues: CSARDRIGTIHEQYF.

In this sample, this clonotype turned up many times. The rearrangement links TRBV5-1 to TRBJ2-3; TRBD2 matches 7 bases. This CDR3 contains 15 residues. Looked up from germline, CDR1 is SGHRS and CDR2 is YFSETQ. The V and J ends lost 6 bases and 4 bases, in that order; junction bases with no gene match: 11. This CDR3 is CASNLGAGAPDTQYF. CDR3 nucleotide sequence: TGCGCCAGCAACCTAGGGGCGGGAGCCCCAGATACGCAGTATTTT.